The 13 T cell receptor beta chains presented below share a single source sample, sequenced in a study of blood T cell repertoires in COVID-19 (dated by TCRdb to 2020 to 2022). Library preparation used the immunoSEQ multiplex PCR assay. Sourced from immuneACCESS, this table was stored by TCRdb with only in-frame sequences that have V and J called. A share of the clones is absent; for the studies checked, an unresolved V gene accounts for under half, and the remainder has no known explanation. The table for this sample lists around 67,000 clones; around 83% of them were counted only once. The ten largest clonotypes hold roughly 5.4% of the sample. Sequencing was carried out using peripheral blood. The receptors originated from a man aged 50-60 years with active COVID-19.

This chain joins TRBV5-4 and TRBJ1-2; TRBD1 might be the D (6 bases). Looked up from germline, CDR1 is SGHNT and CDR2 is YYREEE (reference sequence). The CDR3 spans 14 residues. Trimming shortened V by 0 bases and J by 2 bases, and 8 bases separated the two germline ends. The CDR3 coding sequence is TGTGCCAGCAGCTTGGAAAGGGGGAACTATGGCTACACCTTC. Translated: CASSLERGNYGYTF.

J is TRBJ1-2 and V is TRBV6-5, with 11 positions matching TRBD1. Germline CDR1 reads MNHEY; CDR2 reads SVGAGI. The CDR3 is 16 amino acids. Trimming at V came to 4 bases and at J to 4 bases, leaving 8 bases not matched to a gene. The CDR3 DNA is TGTGCCAGCAGTTTCAGGACAGGGGGCTTAGGCTATGGCTACACCTTC. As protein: CASSFRTGGLGYGYTF.

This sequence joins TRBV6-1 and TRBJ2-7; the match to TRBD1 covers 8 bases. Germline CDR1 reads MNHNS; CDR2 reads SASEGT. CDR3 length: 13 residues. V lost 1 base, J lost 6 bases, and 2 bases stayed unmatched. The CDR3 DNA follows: TGTGCCAGCAGTGAAGGGACAGGGAGCGAGCAGTACTTC. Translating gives CASSEGTGSEQYF.

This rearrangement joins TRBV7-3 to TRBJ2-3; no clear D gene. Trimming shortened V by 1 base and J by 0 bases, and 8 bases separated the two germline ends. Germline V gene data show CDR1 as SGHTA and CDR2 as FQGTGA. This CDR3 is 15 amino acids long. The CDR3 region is CASSLNRGSTDTQYF. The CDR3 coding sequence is TGTGCCAGCAGCTTAAACCGCGGAAGCACAGATACGCAGTATTTT.

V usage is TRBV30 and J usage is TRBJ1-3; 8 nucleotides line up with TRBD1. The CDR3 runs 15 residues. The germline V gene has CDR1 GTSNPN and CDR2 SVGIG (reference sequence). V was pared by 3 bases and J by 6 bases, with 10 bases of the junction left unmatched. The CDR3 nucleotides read TGTGCCTGGAGAGTCGGGAGACAGGGGAAAAACACCATATATTTT. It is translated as CAWRVGRQGKNTIYF.

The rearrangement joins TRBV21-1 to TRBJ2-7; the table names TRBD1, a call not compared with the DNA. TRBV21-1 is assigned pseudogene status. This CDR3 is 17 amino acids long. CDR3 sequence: CASSKINRRTPSYEQYF. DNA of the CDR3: TGTGCCAGCAGCAAGATCAACCGAAGGACACCTTCGTACGAGCAGTACTTC.

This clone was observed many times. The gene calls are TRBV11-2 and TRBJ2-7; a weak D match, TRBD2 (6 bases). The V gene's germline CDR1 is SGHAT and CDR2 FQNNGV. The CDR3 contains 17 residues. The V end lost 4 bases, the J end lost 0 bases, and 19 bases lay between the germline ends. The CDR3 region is CASSSLRGRRSSYEQYF. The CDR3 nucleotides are TGTGCCAGCAGCTCCCTGCGGGGCAGGCGAAGCTCCTACGAGCAGTACTTC.

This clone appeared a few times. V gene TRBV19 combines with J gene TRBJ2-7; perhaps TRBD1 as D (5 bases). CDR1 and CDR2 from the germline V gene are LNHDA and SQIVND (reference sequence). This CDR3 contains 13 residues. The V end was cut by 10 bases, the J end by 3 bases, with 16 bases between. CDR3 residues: CATKDNFNYEQYF. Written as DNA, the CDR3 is TGTGCCACGAAGGACAACTTCAACTACGAGCAGTACTTC.

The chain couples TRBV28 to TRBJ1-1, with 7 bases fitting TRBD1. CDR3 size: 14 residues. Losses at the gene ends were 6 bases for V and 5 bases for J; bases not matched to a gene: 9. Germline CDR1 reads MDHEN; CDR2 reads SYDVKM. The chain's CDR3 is CASRTTGYETEAFF. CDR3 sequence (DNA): TGTGCCAGCAGGACGACAGGGTACGAAACTGAAGCTTTCTTT.

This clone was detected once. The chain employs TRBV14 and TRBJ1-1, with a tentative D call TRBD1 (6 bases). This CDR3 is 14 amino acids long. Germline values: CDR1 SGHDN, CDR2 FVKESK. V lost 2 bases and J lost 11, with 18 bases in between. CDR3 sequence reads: CASSQFHREGLAFF. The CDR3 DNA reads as TGTGCCAGCAGCCAATTCCACAGGGAGGGGTTGGCTTTCTTT.

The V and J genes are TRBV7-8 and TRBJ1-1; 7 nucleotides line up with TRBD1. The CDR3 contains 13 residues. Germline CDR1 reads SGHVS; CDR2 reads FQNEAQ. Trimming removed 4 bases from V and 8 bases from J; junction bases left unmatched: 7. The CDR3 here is CASSSTGVGEAFF. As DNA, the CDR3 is TGTGCCAGCAGCTCAACAGGGGTGGGGGAAGCTTTCTTT.

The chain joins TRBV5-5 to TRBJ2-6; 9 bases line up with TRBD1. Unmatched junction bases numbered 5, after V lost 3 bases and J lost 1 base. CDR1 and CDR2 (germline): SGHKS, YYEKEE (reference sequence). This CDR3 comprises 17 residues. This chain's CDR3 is CASSWRTGASGANVLTF. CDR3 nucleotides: TGTGCCAGCAGCTGGCGGACAGGGGCATCTGGGGCCAACGTCCTGACTTTC.

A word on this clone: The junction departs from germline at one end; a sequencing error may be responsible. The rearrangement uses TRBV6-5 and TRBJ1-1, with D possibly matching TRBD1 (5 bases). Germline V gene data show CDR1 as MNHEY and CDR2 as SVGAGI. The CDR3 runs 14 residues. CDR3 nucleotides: TGTGCCAGCAGTACCGGACACATGAACATTGAAGCTTTCTTT. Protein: CASSTGHMNIEAFF.